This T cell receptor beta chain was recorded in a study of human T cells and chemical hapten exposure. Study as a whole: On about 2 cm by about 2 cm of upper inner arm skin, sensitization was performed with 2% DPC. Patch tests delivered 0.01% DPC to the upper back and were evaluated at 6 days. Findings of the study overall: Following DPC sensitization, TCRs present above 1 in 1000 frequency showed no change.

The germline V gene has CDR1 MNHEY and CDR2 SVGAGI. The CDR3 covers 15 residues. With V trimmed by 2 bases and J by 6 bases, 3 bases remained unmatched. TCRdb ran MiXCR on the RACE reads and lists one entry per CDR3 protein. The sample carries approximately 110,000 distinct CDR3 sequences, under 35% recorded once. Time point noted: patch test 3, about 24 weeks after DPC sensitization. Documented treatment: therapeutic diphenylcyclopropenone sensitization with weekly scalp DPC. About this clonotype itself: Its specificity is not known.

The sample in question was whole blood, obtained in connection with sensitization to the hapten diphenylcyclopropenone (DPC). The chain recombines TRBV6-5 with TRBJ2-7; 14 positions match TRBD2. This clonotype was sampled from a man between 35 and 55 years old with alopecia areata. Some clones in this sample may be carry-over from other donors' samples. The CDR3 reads CASSYGTSGRGEQYF. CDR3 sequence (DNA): TGTGCCAGCAGTTACGGGACTAGCGGGAGAGGCGAGCAGTACTTC.